Shown below are 6 T cell receptor beta chains from a single sample sequenced in a study of OX40 agonist ivuxolimab in advanced cancers. The protocol was immunoSEQ multiplex PCR, while the TCRdb copy is restricted to in-frame clones and leaves out a portion. The table lists about 55,000 clones, 70% to 80% of them singletons. This specimen was CD4+ or CD8+ T cells sorted from blood, taken in a trial of the OX40 agonist ivuxolimab. These receptors all stem from an adult with an advanced solid tumor such as melanoma, head and neck, liver or kidney cancer.

The V and J genes are TRBV11-2 and TRBJ2-6, with D uncertain. Germline V gene data show CDR1 as SGHAT and CDR2 as FQNNGV. The CDR3 is made up of 15 amino acids. V lost 3 bases, J lost 0 bases, and 6 bases lay in between. The CDR3 DNA sequence: TGTGCCAGCAGCTTTACAGACTCTGGGGCCAACGTCCTGACTTTC. Residues: CASSFTDSGANVLTF.

A remark on this clone: At one of its ends the junction is not consistent with the germline gene, which may arise from a read error. J is TRBJ2-2 and V is TRBV7-2; tentative D call: TRBD1 (5 bases). In germline, CDR1 is SGHTA, CDR2 FQGNSA. The CDR3 consists of 11 residues. The CDR3 spells CASTLGVGQFF. CDR3 DNA: TGTGCCAGCACCTTAGGGGTTGGTCAGTTTTTT.

This clone occurred once. The J gene is TRBJ1-2, the V gene TRBV28; no firm D call. Per germline, CDR1 MDHEN and CDR2 SYDVKM. The CDR3 totals 13 residues. Deletions cut 5 bases from V and 8 bases from J, with 15 bases between. The CDR3 reads CASSRPPPWGYTF. CDR3 in DNA: TGTGCCAGCAGTCGTCCCCCCCCGTGGGGCTACACCTTC.

The chain combines TRBV5-4 with TRBJ2-3, with 7 bases that match TRBD1. Trimming cost V 0 bases and J 4 bases; bases outside gene matches: 8. This CDR3 is built from 16 residues. CDR1 is SGHNT, CDR2 YYREEE, per germline (reference sequence). The CDR3 sequence: CASSLGGQIKPDTQYF. DNA for the CDR3: TGTGCCAGCAGCTTGGGGGGACAGATCAAACCAGATACGCAGTATTTT.

The genes are TRBV28 and TRBJ2-2; 8 positions match TRBD1. The CDR3 is 17 amino acids. Germline V gene sequence: CDR1 MDHEN, CDR2 SYDVKM. Unmatched junction bases numbered 6, after V lost 3 bases and J lost 0 bases. The CDR3 loop reads CASSLRRGRPNTGELFF. CDR3 nucleotides: TGTGCCAGCAGTTTGCGCAGGGGGCGACCGAACACCGGGGAGCTGTTTTTT.

The chain recombines TRBV29-1 with TRBJ2-1; 11 positions agree with TRBD2. J gave up 6 bases and V 6 bases, and 10 bases lay outside the gene matches. Germline values: CDR1 SQVTM, CDR2 ANQGSEA. The CDR3 contains 15 residues. CDR3 region: CSVHELAGVGNEQFF. The CDR3 DNA reads as TGCAGCGTCCACGAACTAGCGGGAGTTGGCAATGAGCAGTTCTTC.